These 28 T cell receptor beta chains share one sample of origin, sequenced in a study of cytomegalovirus exposure and HLA in healthy donors. Amplification used 60 Vbeta primers and 13 Jbeta primers. Some clones are missing from TCRdb's copy, which holds only in-frame ones; the method was immunoSEQ multiplex PCR. The sample has 200,000 to 250,000 clones, about 80% seen once. Material for sequencing was PBMCs. The receptors were sampled from a young woman in good health and CMV-seronegative.

The chain recombines TRBV19 with TRBJ2-5; 9 nucleotides agree with TRBD1. This CDR3 is built from 17 residues. V was clipped by 3 bases and J by 1 base; unmatched bases: 9. Germline loops: CDR1 LNHDA, CDR2 SQIVND (reference sequence). The CDR3: CASSIGTGLLLQETQYF. As DNA, the CDR3 is TGTGCCAGTAGTATTGGGACAGGGCTGCTGCTCCAAGAGACCCAGTACTTC.

The chain recombines TRBV7-3 with TRBJ2-5; TRBD2 matches at 9 bases. The V gene's germline CDR1 is SGHTA and CDR2 FQGTGA. V lost 5 bases, J lost 4 bases, and 11 bases stayed unmatched. The CDR3 extends over 16 amino acids. CDR3 bases: TGTGCCAGCAGCCTAAGGGGCGGGGGGGCGTCAGAGACCCAGTACTTC. It encodes CASSLRGGGASETQYF.

The chain recombines TRBV4-1 with TRBJ2-5; TRBD2 might be the D (6 bases). Germline-derived CDR1 and CDR2 are MGHRA and YSYEKL. The CDR3 length is 13 residues. The ends were cut back, 5 bases at V and 7 bases at J, with 14 bases in the middle. CDR3 loop: CASSSRETGTQYF. The CDR3 DNA sequence: TGCGCCAGCAGCAGCCGGGAGACGGGGACCCAGTACTTC.

This chain links TRBV7-2 with TRBJ1-1; 10 bases are shared with TRBD1. The V and J ends lost 5 bases and 3 bases, in that order; junction bases with no gene match: 6. The CDR3 has 15 amino acids. Germline CDR1 is SGHTA and CDR2 is FQGNSA. Here the CDR3 reads CASSARDRGHTEAFF. In DNA, the CDR3 is TGTGCCAGCAGCGCCCGGGACAGGGGTCACACTGAAGCTTTCTTT. Full variable domain (remainder filled in from reference TRBV7-2 and TRBJ1-1): GAGVSQSPSNKVTEKGKDVELRCDPISGHTALYWYRQSLGQGLEFLIYFQGNSAPDKSGLPSDRFSAERTGGSVSTLTIQRTQQEDSAVYLCASSARDRGHTEAFFGQGTRLTVV.

The J gene is TRBJ2-1, the V gene TRBV27; D possibly corresponds to TRBD2 (6 bases). Germline V gives CDR1 MNHEY, CDR2 SMNVEV (reference sequence). The CDR3 has 17 residues. V lost 2 bases to trimming and J lost 1 base, with 15 bases between them. The DNA for the CDR3 is TGTGCCAGCAGTTTAATAGGAGCGGGCTCATCCTACAATGAGCAGTTCTTC. Amino acids: CASSLIGAGSSYNEQFF.

The rearrangement uses TRBV30 and TRBJ1-5; D is possibly TRBD1 (6 bases). Trimming took 0 bases from V and 6 from J, leaving 12 bases between them. Germline V lookup: CDR1 GTSNPN, CDR2 SVGIG (reference sequence). The CDR3 has 14 amino acids. For the CDR3, the DNA is TGTGCCTGGAGTGTAGGGGGTAACGGTCAGCCCCAGCATTTT. This translates into CAWSVGGNGQPQHF.

This chain uses TRBV1 with TRBJ2-7; the table names TRBD2, a call not compared with the DNA. TRBV1 is labeled a pseudogene. CDR3 length: 19 amino acids. The DNA for the CDR3 is TGCACCAGCAGCCAAGATTGGAAGGGCGGGGGCCTTAGCTCCTACGAGCAGTACTTC. This encodes CTSSQDWKGGGLSSYEQYF.

V gene TRBV7-2 combines with J gene TRBJ2-5, with 8 bases identical to TRBD1. The V segment lost 5 bases and the J segment 3 bases; nucleotides outside the gene matches: 2. This CDR3 region has 13 residues. In germline, CDR1 is SGHTA, CDR2 FQGNSA. Written as DNA, the CDR3 is TGTGCCAGCAGCCCACAGGGGGAAGAGACCCAGTACTTC. Its translation: CASSPQGEETQYF.

This clone was seen a handful of times. The V gene is TRBV27, the J gene TRBJ2-6, with 7 bases identical to TRBD1. The CDR3 spans 17 residues. V shed 6 bases, J shed 0 bases, and the junction held 8 bases outside the gene matches. Germline values: CDR1 MNHEY, CDR2 SMNVEV (reference sequence). Here the CDR3 DNA reads TGTGCCAGCAGACACCGGGACAGCCACTCTGGGGCCAACGTCCTGACTTTC. Encoded protein: CASRHRDSHSGANVLTF.

This chain joins TRBV6-1 and TRBJ1-1; D remains ambiguous. V lost 6 bases to trimming and J lost 2 bases, with 16 bases between them. The CDR3 sequence is 15 residues long. Germline loops: CDR1 MNHNS, CDR2 SASEGT. The CDR3 DNA is TGTGCCAGCAGCGAGTGGAGGGTTGGAAACACTGAAGCTTTCTTT. Its translation: CASSEWRVGNTEAFF.

This clone occurred a few times. The V call is TRBV5-4, the J call TRBJ2-1, with 7 bases aligning to TRBD2. Germline V CDR1 and CDR2: SGHNT, YYREEE (reference sequence). The CDR3 spans 15 residues. Trimming took 4 bases from V and 6 from J; bases not matched to a gene: 10. The DNA of the CDR3 is TGTGCCAGCAGCCGACCAGGGAGCGGGGCCAATGAGCAGTTCTTC. Translating it yields CASSRPGSGANEQFF. Filled out from reference TRBV5-4 and TRBJ2-1, the complete variable domain reads ETGVTQSPTHLIKTRGQQVTLRCSSQSGHNTVSWYQQALGQGPQFIFQYYREEENGRGNFPPRFSGLQFPNYSSELNVNALELDDSALYLCASSRPGSGANEQFFGPGTRLTVL.

CDR3 nucleotide sequence: TGTGCCAGCAGCTTGACAGCCCCGGGGGGAAAACTGTTTTTT. This codes for CASSLTAPGGKLFF. This rearrangement joins TRBV5-5 to TRBJ1-4; D perhaps matches TRBD1 (5 bases). V lost 1 base and J lost 10, with 14 bases in between. This CDR3 region has 14 residues. Germline V gives CDR1 SGHKS, CDR2 YYEKEE (reference sequence).

The V call is TRBV19, the J call TRBJ2-7, with 7 bases identical to TRBD1. This CDR3 has 15 residues. The germline gives CDR1 LNHDA, CDR2 SQIVND (reference sequence). With 5 bases clipped from V and 5 bases from J, the junction kept 12 bases outside the gene matches. CDR3 region: CASSPLGQDGNEQYF. Written as DNA, the CDR3 is TGTGCCAGTAGTCCCCTTGGACAGGATGGTAACGAGCAGTACTTC. Full variable domain (missing parts from reference TRBV19 and TRBJ2-7): DGGITQSPKYLFRKEGQNVTLSCEQNLNHDAMYWYRQDPGQGLRLIYYSQIVNDFQKGDIAEGYSVSREKKESFPLTVTSAQKNPTAFYLCASSPLGQDGNEQYFGPGTRLTVT.

This chain joins TRBV4-1 and TRBJ2-7, with TRBD1 matching over 7 bases. The V gene's germline CDR1 is MGHRA and CDR2 YSYEKL. Trimming removed 1 base from V and 0 bases from J; junction bases left unmatched: 3. CDR3 length: 15 residues. The CDR3 nucleotides are TGCGCCAGCAGCCAAGTATGGACAGGCTCCTACGAGCAGTACTTC. Translating it yields CASSQVWTGSYEQYF.

This sequence joins TRBV7-9 and TRBJ2-1, with a tentative D call TRBD2 (6 bases). Germline V gene data show CDR1 as SEHNR and CDR2 as FQNEAQ (reference sequence). The CDR3 has 13 residues. Trimming left V 1 base short and J 9 bases short, with 10 bases between. CDR3 nucleotide sequence: TGTGCCAGCAGCTTAGGGGGACTGGGTGAGCAGTTCTTC. Amino acids: CASSLGGLGEQFF.

This sequence joins TRBV19 and TRBJ2-6; D call uncertain. V was cut by 1 base and J by 1 base, with 2 bases left in between. Germline CDR1 LNHDA, CDR2 SQIVND (reference sequence). The CDR3 loop spans 14 amino acids. CDR3 nucleotides: TGTGCCAGTAGTATAGCTTCTGGGGCCAACGTCCTGACTTTC. It codes for CASSIASGANVLTF.

This clone was counted a few times. The V call is TRBV27, the J call TRBJ1-2; 9 bases match TRBD1. CDR1 MNHEY and CDR2 SMNVEV come from the germline V gene (reference sequence). Trimming cost V 2 bases and J 5 bases; bases outside gene matches: 6. The CDR3 is made up of 15 amino acids. CDR3 sequence: CASSLTGTGRYGYTF. The CDR3 region has the DNA TGTGCCAGCAGTTTAACCGGGACAGGGAGATATGGCTACACCTTC.

The CDR3 coding sequence is TGTGCCAGTATACAGGCCACCGGGGAGCTGTTTTTT. It specifies CASIQATGELFF. This sequence joins TRBV19 and TRBJ2-2; D might be TRBD1 (5 bases). CDR1 and CDR2 (germline): LNHDA, SQIVND (reference sequence). Trimming removed 7 bases at V and 4 bases at J, with 7 bases between. This CDR3 spans 12 amino acids.

This rearrangement joins TRBV9 to TRBJ2-1; 9 bases fit TRBD1. The CDR3 is 16 amino acids. The germline CDR1 and CDR2 sequences are SGDLS and YYNGEE. V shed 3 bases, J shed 7 bases, and the junction held 11 bases outside the gene matches. CDR3 region: CASSAPGQGRLNEQFF. The CDR3 DNA reads as TGTGCCAGCAGCGCGCCGGGACAGGGCAGATTGAATGAGCAGTTCTTC.

This clone appeared a single time. The chain recombines TRBV11-3 with TRBJ2-1; D possibly corresponds to TRBD2 (6 bases). The germline gives CDR1 SGHNT, CDR2 YENEEA. The CDR3 has 17 residues. Trimming removed 1 base at V and 0 bases at J, with 13 bases between. The CDR3, as DNA: TGTGCCAGCAGCTTAGGACCCCAGGAGGGCTCCTACAATGAGCAGTTCTTC. As protein: CASSLGPQEGSYNEQFF.

V is TRBV19 and J is TRBJ2-5; 7 bases line up with TRBD1. Trimming at V came to 4 bases and at J to 5 bases, leaving 7 bases not matched to a gene. This CDR3 has 14 amino acids. Germline V CDR1 and CDR2: LNHDA, SQIVND (reference sequence). CDR3 protein: CASSRQGVFETQYF. CDR3 DNA sequence: TGTGCCAGTAGTAGGCAGGGGGTGTTCGAGACCCAGTACTTC.

The V gene is TRBV6-5, the J gene TRBJ1-1, with 7 bases identical to TRBD1. The CDR3 covers 14 residues. J was trimmed by 9 bases and V by 3 bases; bases with no gene match: 10. Germline CDR1 and CDR2: MNHEY and SVGAGI. The CDR3 nucleotides read TGTGCCAGCAGTTATTCGAAGACAGGGCGGAAAGCTTTCTTT. It codes for CASSYSKTGRKAFF.

The rearrangement uses TRBV9 and TRBJ2-5; D is perhaps TRBD1 (5 bases). Per germline, CDR1 SGDLS and CDR2 YYNGEE. The ends were cut back, 2 bases at V and 1 base at J, with 12 bases in the middle. The CDR3 length is 15 residues. The CDR3 DNA is TGTGCCAGCAGCGTGCGACAGAGTTTCCAAGAGACCCAGTACTTC. This sequence encodes CASSVRQSFQETQYF.

V and J are TRBV27 and TRBJ1-4; D might be TRBD1 (5 bases). Germline V lookup: CDR1 MNHEY, CDR2 SMNVEV (reference sequence). The CDR3 covers 15 residues. The V end was cut by 0 bases, the J end by 4 bases, with 9 bases between. The CDR3 reads CASSLSGGNNEKLFF. As DNA, the CDR3 is TGTGCCAGCAGTTTATCGGGGGGGAATAATGAAAAACTGTTTTTT.

This chain links TRBV25-1 with TRBJ1-2; 7 nucleotides agree with TRBD1. The V gene's germline CDR1 is MGHDK and CDR2 SYGVNS. With V trimmed by 3 bases and J by 6 bases, 13 bases remained unmatched. CDR3 length: 16 residues. In DNA form, the CDR3 reads TGTGCCAGCAGTGACCCCCGGACAGGCCTATTCCATGGCTACACCTTC. Translation gives CASSDPRTGLFHGYTF.

J is TRBJ2-3 and V is TRBV19; D may be TRBD1 (5 bases). The V gene lost 3 bases and the J gene lost 5 bases, with 15 bases spanning the gap. The CDR3 extends over 15 amino acids. Per the germline V gene, CDR1 is LNHDA and CDR2 is SQIVND (reference sequence). DNA of the CDR3: TGTGCCAGTAGTATTGTGTCCGAAGGGGAAGATACGCAGTATTTT. The encoded protein is CASSIVSEGEDTQYF.

The rearrangement links TRBV19 to TRBJ2-3; TRBD2 might be the D (6 bases). Germline values: CDR1 LNHDA, CDR2 SQIVND (reference sequence). The CDR3 is 15 residues long. Trimming shortened V by 7 bases and J by 3 bases, and 17 bases separated the two germline ends. CDR3 nucleotide sequence: TGTGCCAGTACTTACCCCGAGGGAGGAACAGATACGCAGTATTTT. Its protein product is CASTYPEGGTDTQYF.

The J gene is TRBJ2-1, the V gene TRBV6-6; weak D call: TRBD1 (5 bases). The ends were cut back, 5 bases at V and 0 bases at J, with 14 bases in the middle. The CDR3 runs to 16 residues. CDR1 MNHNY and CDR2 SVGAGI come from the germline V gene (reference sequence). The CDR3 region is CASSQTGFSSYNEQFF. CDR3 sequence (DNA): TGTGCCAGCAGTCAAACAGGTTTTAGCTCCTACAATGAGCAGTTCTTC.